Each of the 22 T cell receptor beta chains below was sequenced from the same sample in a study of blood T cells in healthy people across ages. Next came a second PCR, run for about 7 to 12 cycles, which used a sample-barcoded 5' primer along with a J-beta primer mix. Each CDR3 protein is one row after TCRdb ran MiXCR on the 5' RACE reads. The sample yields 650,000 to 800,000 distinct CDR3 sequences, roughly 44% seen once. The sequenced sample was blood. All receptors derive from a man in his 60s in good health.

As for this clonotype: One end of the junction fails to match germline, which may point to a read error. V gene TRBV11-3 combines with J gene TRBJ2-3; TRBD2 is a possible D gene (7 bases). Germline CDR1 SGHNT, CDR2 YENEEA. CDR3 length equals 15 residues. The CDR3 loop is CAGSLGGASGDTQYF. The CDR3 DNA follows: TGTGCCGGCAGCTTAGGGGGGGCAAGTGGAGATACGCAGTATTTT.

J is TRBJ1-2 and V is TRBV9; TRBD1 is a possible D gene (6 bases). The CDR3 length is 17 residues. The germline V and J ends were trimmed by 2 bases and 4 bases, with 21 bases remaining between them. CDR1 is SGDLS, CDR2 YYNGEE, per germline. The CDR3 loop reads CASSVDTQGLGRYGYTF. The CDR3 DNA follows: TGTGCCAGCAGCGTCGACACACAGGGTCTTGGTCGCTATGGCTACACCTTC.

This clonotype appeared once. The chain carries TRBV21-1 and TRBJ1-5. TRBV21-1 is assigned pseudogene status. The CDR3 runs 15 residues. CDR3 residues: CASSTEPNYGYPQHF. CDR3 in DNA: TGTGCCAGCAGCACCGAACCCAATTACGGGTACCCCCAGCATTTT.

This clonotype was detected a few times. Just one base apart from a much larger clone, this may be a read error. The chain has TRBV6-2 or TRBV6-3 and TRBJ2-1; weak D call: TRBD2 (5 bases). Trimming removed 5 bases from V and 6 bases from J, with 14 bases in between. The CDR3 contains 14 residues. The germline CDR1 and CDR2 sequences are MNHEY and SVGEGT. In nucleotides, the CDR3 is TGTGCCAGCAGTATTGCTAGCAGTTGCAATGAGCAGTTCTTC. Translation gives CASSIASSCNEQFF.

The chain is built from TRBV7-6 and TRBJ1-5; TRBD1 aligns across 9 bases. This CDR3 is 17 amino acids long. CDR1 is SGHVS and CDR2 is FNYEAQ in the germline V gene. With V trimmed by 4 bases and J by 0 bases, 7 bases remained unmatched. CDR3 sequence reads: CASSSGTGTHSNQPQHF. CDR3 DNA: TGTGCCAGCAGCTCCGGGACAGGGACCCATAGCAATCAGCCCCAGCATTTT. Using reference TRBV7-6 and TRBJ1-5 for the parts outside the CDR3, the full variable domain is GAGVSQSPRYKVTKRGQDVALRCDPISGHVSLYWYRQALGQGPEFLTYFNYEAQQDKSGLPNDRFSAERPEGSISTLTIQRTEQRDSAMYRCASSSGTGTHSNQPQHFGDGTRLSIL.

The J gene is TRBJ2-3, the V gene TRBV7-2; TRBD2 is a possible D gene (6 bases). The CDR3 totals 14 residues. V was pared by 4 bases and J by 4 bases, with 12 bases between. CDR1 SGHTA and CDR2 FQGNSA come from the germline V gene. CDR3 region: CASSSDYRADTQYF. Here the CDR3 DNA reads TGTGCCAGCAGCTCGGACTACCGGGCAGATACGCAGTATTTT. The full variable domain, its missing parts supplied by reference TRBV7-2 and TRBJ2-3, is GAGVSQSPSNKVTEKGKDVELRCDPISGHTALYWYRQSLGQGLEFLIYFQGNSAPDKSGLPSDRFSAERTGGSVSTLTIQRTQQEDSAVYLCASSSDYRADTQYFGPGTRLTVL.

This clonotype was seen a few times. The chain recombines TRBV20-1 with TRBJ2-6, with D hard to call. The V gene's germline CDR1 is DFQATT and CDR2 SNEGSKA (reference sequence). Trimming left V 6 bases short and J 2 bases short, with 11 bases between. The CDR3 is 14 residues long. The CDR3 loop reads CSAKKGTGANVLTF. The CDR3 bases are TGCAGTGCAAAGAAAGGAACTGGGGCCAACGTCCTGACTTTC.

The chain couples TRBV4-3 to TRBJ2-5, with a tentative D call TRBD2 (7 bases). From germline, CDR1 is LGHNA and CDR2 YSLEER. Trimming removed 4 bases at V and 11 bases at J, with 26 bases between. The CDR3 spans 16 residues. As DNA, the CDR3 is TGCGCCAGCAGCCCTCAATGGGGGGGGCGAGGATATGAGCAGTACTTC. This sequence encodes CASSPQWGGRGYEQYF.

The chain uses TRBV18 and TRBJ1-1, with D perhaps matching TRBD1 (6 bases). The CDR3 extends over 16 amino acids. The V gene lost 5 bases and the J gene lost 0 bases, with 16 bases spanning the gap. Germline V CDR1 and CDR2: KGHSH, LQKENI. Here the CDR3 reads CASSGTSGALNTEAFF. CDR3 in DNA: TGTGCCAGCTCAGGAACATCGGGGGCTTTGAACACTGAAGCTTTCTTT.

In its sample, this clonotype was seen a few times. The gene calls are TRBV7-9 and TRBJ2-5; 10 bases line up with TRBD1. From germline, CDR1 is SEHNR and CDR2 FQNEAQ (reference sequence). The J segment lost 4 bases and the V segment lost 5 bases, leaving 4 bases of the junction unmatched. The length of the CDR3 is 14 residues. The CDR3, as DNA: TGTGCCAGCAGCGCCCGGGACAGGGGAGAGACCCAGTACTTC. This codes for CASSARDRGETQYF.

This clonotype was observed a single time. The V call is TRBV2, the J call TRBJ1-1; no clear D gene. The V and J ends lost 4 bases and 2 bases respectively, with 5 bases between them. The CDR3 sequence is 12 residues long. Germline loops: CDR1 SNHLY, CDR2 FYNNEI. The CDR3 DNA reads TGTGCCAGCAGTGTGTACAACACTGAAGCTTTCTTT. Translating gives CASSVYNTEAFF.

This clonotype has a handful of counts. This chain uses TRBV29-1 with TRBJ1-1, with D unclear. Between the trimmed V and J ends, which lost 7 bases and 4 bases, there was a span of 13 bases. This CDR3 has 12 amino acids. In germline, CDR1 is SQVTM, CDR2 ANQGSEA. The CDR3 region has the DNA TGCAGCGCTGCCGTTGGCGCCACTGAAGCTTTCTTT. As protein: CSAAVGATEAFF.

V is TRBV4-3 and J is TRBJ1-2, with D possibly TRBD1 on 5 matching bases. The CDR3 spans 14 residues. The V gene's germline CDR1 is LGHNA and CDR2 YSLEER. The V gene lost 0 bases and the J gene lost 7 bases, with 12 bases spanning the gap. CDR3: CASSQDPQGIGYTF. The CDR3, as DNA: TGCGCCAGCAGCCAAGATCCGCAGGGTATTGGCTACACCTTC.

V is TRBV6-2 or TRBV6-3 and J is TRBJ2-7, with D maybe TRBD2 (6 bases). Trimming shortened V by 10 bases and J by 0 bases, and 19 bases separated the two germline ends. CDR3 length: 15 amino acids. CDR1 MNHEY and CDR2 SVGEGT come from the germline V gene. The CDR3 sequence: CATSPGRGLSYEQYF. For the CDR3, the DNA is TGTGCCACCAGCCCCGGGCGGGGTCTCTCCTACGAGCAGTACTTC.

In its sample, this clonotype was seen many times. The junction and the germline gene differ at one end; a read error may be behind it. The V and J genes are TRBV6-5 and TRBJ1-2; D gene ambiguous. This CDR3 comprises 14 residues. The germline CDR1 and CDR2 sequences are MNHEY and SVGAGI. The CDR3 spells CATSLGQVDSGYTF. The DNA for the CDR3 is TGTGCCACCAGTCTAGGGCAGGTCGATTCTGGCTACACCTTC.

The rearrangement joins TRBV11-2 to TRBJ2-1; D is unclear. The V gene lost 2 bases and the J gene lost 3 bases, with 8 bases spanning the gap. The length of the CDR3 is 14 residues. CDR1 is SGHAT and CDR2 is FQNNGV in the germline V gene. Here the CDR3 DNA reads TGTGCCAGCAGCTTATTAGCAGACTACAATGAGCAGTTCTTC. Translated: CASSLLADYNEQFF.

This chain uses TRBV4-3 with TRBJ2-5; 7 positions agree with TRBD2. The germline CDR1 and CDR2 sequences are LGHNA and YSLEER. The CDR3 loop spans 15 amino acids. V lost 3 bases, J lost 4 bases, and 8 bases stayed unmatched. The CDR3 sequence is CASSQRGRMGETQYF. The CDR3 DNA reads as TGCGCCAGCAGCCAGCGGGGGAGAATGGGAGAGACCCAGTACTTC.

The V gene is TRBV3-1, the J gene TRBJ2-7; 9 bases map to TRBD1. Germline loops: CDR1 LGHDT, CDR2 YNNKEL (reference sequence). The CDR3 runs 15 residues. Trimming at V came to 4 bases and at J to 3 bases, leaving 7 bases not matched to a gene. CDR3 nucleotides: TGTGCCAGCAGCCGGGAAGGGACAGGGCACTACGAGCAGTACTTC. This translates into CASSREGTGHYEQYF.

The CDR3, as DNA: TGTGCCAGCAGTGAATTGAAGGCTGGGGCCAACGTCCTGACTTTC. The encoded protein is CASSELKAGANVLTF. The genes are TRBV25-1 and TRBJ2-6; D is uncertain. The CDR3 length is 15 residues. V was cut by 1 base and J by 2 bases, with 6 bases left in between. The germline V gene has CDR1 MGHDK and CDR2 SYGVNS.

The V and J genes are TRBV6-5 and TRBJ2-5, with 11 bases fitting TRBD2. The last part of the DNA fits TRBJ2-7 better; the J call may be wrong. Germline CDR1 and CDR2: MNHEY and SVGAGI. This CDR3 region has 16 residues. The CDR3, as DNA: TGTGCCAGCAGTTCACCGGGACTAGCGGCACCCTACGAGCAGTACTTC. Protein sequence: CASSSPGLAAPYEQYF.

CDR3 coding DNA: TGCGCCAGCAGCCATGGAGGGGCAGCGCAGTTCTTC. Protein: CASSHGGAAQFF. The rearrangement links TRBV4-3 to TRBJ2-1, with a tentative D call TRBD2 (6 bases). Germline-derived CDR1 and CDR2 are LGHNA and YSLEER. V lost 3 bases and J 12 bases, leaving 12 bases between the germline ends. This CDR3 region has 12 residues.

This clonotype was seen at least ten times. The gene calls are TRBV6-1 and TRBJ2-5, with 7 nucleotides matching TRBD2. Germline CDR1 MNHNS, CDR2 SASEGT. CDR3 size: 15 residues. The V segment lost 6 bases and the J segment 2 bases; nucleotides outside the gene matches: 9. This chain's CDR3 is CASRKWEGDQETQYF. The CDR3 coding sequence is TGTGCCAGCAGAAAGTGGGAGGGAGATCAAGAGACCCAGTACTTC.